The 8 T cell receptor beta chains in this list originate from one sample, sequenced in a study of blood T cell repertoires in COVID-19. Using immunoSEQ multiplex PCR, the repertoire was profiled, and TCRdb retains in-frame clones only, with some absent. The data contain over 110,000 clones, approximately 84% of them singletons. Source material: peripheral blood. The receptors were gathered from a woman between 55 and 75 years old with acute or convalescent COVID-19.

This clone has just a few counts. V gene TRBV30 combines with J gene TRBJ2-2; no clear D gene. The germline V and J ends were trimmed by 4 bases and 0 bases, with 12 bases remaining between them. Germline-derived CDR1 and CDR2 are GTSNPN and SVGIG (reference sequence). The CDR3 is 15 residues long. In DNA, the CDR3 is TGTGCCTGGAATTCAGTACCGACGAACACCGGGGAGCTGTTTTTT. Protein sequence: CAWNSVPTNTGELFF.

This clone has a single count. The chain is built from TRBV3-1 (or the pseudogene TRBV3-2) and TRBJ2-7; D is undetermined. V gave up 1 base and J gave up 6 bases, with 13 bases separating them. Germline lookup yields CDR1 LGHDT and CDR2 YNNKEL (reference sequence). The CDR3 is 14 amino acids. The chain's CDR3 is CASSQGVLTGEQYF. CDR3 bases: TGTGCCAGCAGCCAAGGTGTCCTTACCGGCGAGCAGTACTTC.

This clone appeared once. The chain recombines TRBV5-1 with TRBJ2-1; the match to TRBD2 covers 13 bases. The CDR3 length is 16 residues. V trimming: 4 bases; J trimming: 4 bases; junction bases outside the gene matches: 5. Germline V gene data show CDR1 as SGHRS and CDR2 as YFSETQ. As DNA, the CDR3 is TGCGCCAGCAGCGCGACGGGACTAGCGGGATACAATGAGCAGTTCTTC. Protein sequence: CASSATGLAGYNEQFF.

This clone was recorded a few times. CDR3 amino acids: CASSLYGNEQFF. In DNA form, the CDR3 reads TGTGCCAGCAGCTTGTACGGTAATGAGCAGTTCTTC. This chain connects TRBV5-4 to TRBJ2-1, with no clear D. Germline lookup yields CDR1 SGHNT and CDR2 YYREEE (reference sequence). V gave up 1 base and J gave up 7 bases, with 6 bases separating them. CDR3 length equals 12 residues. Looking up the rest from reference TRBV5-4 and TRBJ2-1 gives the full variable domain: ETGVTQSPTHLIKTRGQQVTLRCSSQSGHNTVSWYQQALGQGPQFIFQYYREEENGRGNFPPRFSGLQFPNYSSELNVNALELDDSALYLCASSLYGNEQFFGPGTRLTVL.

The chain carries TRBV30 and TRBJ1-1; D may be TRBD1 (6 bases). The CDR3 runs 14 residues. Germline V gives CDR1 GTSNPN, CDR2 SVGIG (reference sequence). Deletions cut 3 bases from V and 3 bases from J, with 14 bases between. CDR3 in DNA: TGTGCCTGGAGGACAGGTATTGGAGACACTGAAGCTTTCTTT. Translation gives CAWRTGIGDTEAFF.

Written as DNA, the CDR3 is TGTGCCAGCGGTATCGTGACTAGCGGGTTTTCTCTTGTGGAGACCCAGTACTTC. Translated, it gives CASGIVTSGFSLVETQYF. The chain recombines TRBV3-1 (or the pseudogene TRBV3-2) with TRBJ2-5; TRBD2 matches 10 bases. The CDR3 totals 18 residues. J was trimmed by 5 bases and V by 8 bases; bases with no gene match: 20. Germline loops: CDR1 LGHDT, CDR2 YNNKEL (reference sequence).

This clone was found a few times. The rearrangement joins TRBV12-5 to TRBJ2-5; 7 bases align to TRBD2. CDR1 and CDR2 (germline): LGHNT, FRNRAP. V lost 3 bases, J lost 3 bases, and 4 bases stayed unmatched. The CDR3 is 14 amino acids. In DNA, the CDR3 is TGTGCTAGTGGTTTCCTCCGGGGGGAAGAGACCCAGTACTTC. Its translation: CASGFLRGEETQYF.

This chain links TRBV4-2 with TRBJ2-7; D is perhaps TRBD2 (6 bases). Trimming removed 3 bases from V and 4 bases from J, with 13 bases in between. CDR1 LGHNA and CDR2 YNFKEQ come from the germline V gene. The CDR3 runs 14 residues. Here the CDR3 reads CASSQREAAYEQYF. DNA of the CDR3: TGTGCCAGCAGCCAGCGGGAAGCGGCGTACGAGCAGTACTTC.